A selection of T cell receptor beta chains follows, all from one sample in a study of CD8 T cells in ankylosing spondylitis. In TCRdb, the 5' RACE reads were re-called with MiXCR into one record per CDR3 protein. This sample has 450,000 to 550,000 distinct CDR3 sequences, with less than 6% found just once. The specimen sequenced was blood, either unsorted or a sorted T cell fraction (not recorded which). Source of these receptors: a male donor with ankylosing spondylitis. Both conserved end residues are part of each CDR3. The D gene is left open where the match is weak. Clone size, where shown, is once, few, many, or a class for clones that have expanded.

CDR3 length: 15
V gene: TRBV5-6
clone size: many
D gene: TRBD1
J gene: TRBJ2-2
CDR3 protein: CASSWDRPIPGELFF
CDR3 DNA: TGTGCCAGCAGCTGGGACAGGCCGATCCCCGGGGAGCTGTTTTTT

CDR3 length: 14
V gene: TRBV5-1
clone size: many
D gene: NA
J gene: TRBJ2-7
CDR3 protein: CASSPQTGLYEQYF
CDR3 DNA: TGCGCCAGCAGCCCCCAAACGGGACTTTACGAGCAGTACTTC

CDR3 length: 14
V gene: TRBV4-2
clone size: many
D gene: NA
J gene: TRBJ1-3
CDR3 protein: CASSQVRTVDTIYF
CDR3 DNA: TGTGCCAGCAGCCAAGTAAGGACAGTAGACACCATATATTTT

CDR3 length: 18
V gene: TRBV6-5
clone size: many
D gene: TRBD2
J gene: TRBJ2-1
CDR3 protein: CASSTSGRASTIYNEQFF
CDR3 DNA: TGTGCCAGCAGTACTAGCGGGAGGGCCTCCACCATCTACAATGAGCAGTTCTTC

CDR3 length: 14
V gene: TRBV20-1
clone size: many
D gene: NA
J gene: TRBJ2-5
CDR3 protein: CSARIPSITETQYF
CDR3 DNA: TGCAGTGCTAGGATTCCTAGCATTACGGAGACCCAGTACTTC

CDR3 length: 14
V gene: TRBV4-2
clone size: many
D gene: NA
J gene: TRBJ1-2
CDR3 protein: CASSPAGRGYGYTF
CDR3 DNA: TGTGCCAGCAGCCCAGCCGGCAGGGGATATGGCTACACCTTC

CDR3 length: 16
V gene: TRBV7-9
clone size: many
D gene: TRBD1
J gene: TRBJ2-1
CDR3 protein: CASSEQTGGSYNEQFF
CDR3 DNA: TGTGCCAGCAGCGAACAAACAGGGGGCTCCTACAATGAGCAGTTCTTC

CDR3 length: 15
V gene: TRBV28
clone size: many
D gene: TRBD1
J gene: TRBJ2-3
CDR3 protein: CASREDRGHTDTQYF
CDR3 DNA: TGTGCCAGCAGAGAAGACAGGGGACACACAGATACGCAGTATTTT

CDR3 length: 14
V gene: TRBV5-4
clone size: many
D gene: TRBD1
J gene: TRBJ2-2
CDR3 protein: CASSGGQGNRELFF
CDR3 DNA: TGTGCCAGCAGCGGGGGACAGGGGAACCGGGAGCTGTTTTTT

CDR3 length: 13
V gene: TRBV20-1
clone size: many
D gene: TRBD2
J gene: TRBJ2-7
CDR3 protein: CSARGLLRSEQYF
CDR3 DNA: TGCAGTGCTAGGGGACTACTCCGCTCCGAGCAGTACTTC

CDR3 length: 11
V gene: TRBV10-3
clone size: many
D gene: NA
J gene: TRBJ1-1
CDR3 protein: CAIKRNNEAFF
CDR3 DNA: TGTGCCATCAAGAGAAACAATGAAGCTTTCTTT

CDR3 length: 15
V gene: TRBV5-1
clone size: many
D gene: NA
J gene: TRBJ2-4
CDR3 protein: CASSLREGDKNIQYF
CDR3 DNA: TGCGCCAGCAGCCTTAGGGAAGGGGACAAAAACATTCAGTACTTC

CDR3 length: 16
V gene: TRBV6-5
clone size: many
D gene: NA
J gene: TRBJ2-5
CDR3 protein: CASSYSDIPSLETQYF
CDR3 DNA: TGTGCCAGCAGTTACTCTGATATTCCATCCCTAGAGACCCAGTACTTC

CDR3 length: 15
V gene: TRBV4-3
clone size: many
D gene: NA
J gene: TRBJ2-1
CDR3 protein: CASSQGTGQYNEQFF
CDR3 DNA: TGCGCCAGCAGCCAAGGAACGGGGCAGTACAATGAGCAGTTCTTC

CDR3 length: 14
V gene: TRBV6-5
clone size: few
D gene: NA
J gene: TRBJ2-5
CDR3 protein: CASSYSARAGTQYF
CDR3 DNA: TGTGCCAGCAGTTACTCCGCGAGGGCCGGGACCCAGTACTTC

CDR3 length: 13
V gene: TRBV6-2/TRBV6-3
clone size: few
D gene: TRBD1
J gene: TRBJ2-1
CDR3 protein: CASRDSYYNEQFF
CDR3 DNA: TGTGCCTCTCGGGACAGTTACTACAATGAGCAGTTCTTC

CDR3 length: 14
V gene: TRBV7-9
clone size: many
D gene: TRBD1
J gene: TRBJ1-6
CDR3 protein: CASSRGGRGSPLHF
CDR3 DNA: TGTGCCAGCAGCCGAGGGGGCAGAGGTTCACCCCTCCACTTT

CDR3 length: 15
V gene: TRBV7-8
clone size: many
D gene: NA
J gene: TRBJ2-1
CDR3 protein: CASSPMGASYNEQFF
CDR3 DNA: TGTGCCAGCAGCCCAATGGGGGCCTCCTACAATGAGCAGTTCTTC

CDR3 length: 14
V gene: TRBV7-9
clone size: many
D gene: NA
J gene: TRBJ2-5
CDR3 protein: CASSLVGYQETQYF
CDR3 DNA: TGTGCCAGCAGCTTAGTGGGGTACCAAGAGACCCAGTACTTC

CDR3 length: 15
V gene: TRBV7-8
clone size: many
D gene: NA
J gene: TRBJ2-1
CDR3 protein: CASNPTRLGYNEQFF
CDR3 DNA: TGTGCCAGCAACCCAACTCGCCTGGGTTACAATGAGCAGTTCTTC

CDR3 length: 18
V gene: TRBV11-1
clone size: NA
D gene: NA
J gene: TRBJ2-2
CDR3 protein: CASRPPGTHSFNTGELFF
CDR3 DNA: TGTGCCAGCAGGCCCCCCGGGACCCACTCTTTTAACACCGGGGAGCTGTTTTTT

CDR3 length: 13
V gene: TRBV7-9
clone size: few
D gene: TRBD2
J gene: TRBJ2-7
CDR3 protein: CASSFERGYEQYF
CDR3 DNA: TGTGCCAGCAGCTTCGAGCGGGGCTACGAGCAGTACTTC

CDR3 length: 16
V gene: TRBV5-1
clone size: NA
D gene: NA
J gene: TRBJ2-6
CDR3 protein: CASSFIQLSGANVLTF
CDR3 DNA: TGCGCCAGCAGCTTCATACAGCTCTCTGGGGCCAACGTCCTGACTTTC

CDR3 length: 13
V gene: TRBV6-5
clone size: many
D gene: NA
J gene: TRBJ2-1
CDR3 protein: CASSLQGYNEQFF
CDR3 DNA: TGTGCCAGCAGTTTACAGGGCTACAATGAGCAGTTCTTC

CDR3 length: 16
V gene: TRBV7-6
clone size: few
D gene: TRBD1
J gene: TRBJ2-2
CDR3 protein: CASSLMGRGSPGELFF
CDR3 DNA: TGTGCCAGCAGTCTTATGGGCAGGGGGTCGCCCGGGGAGCTGTTTTTT

CDR3 length: 12
V gene: TRBV29-1
clone size: many
D gene: NA
J gene: TRBJ2-7
CDR3 protein: CSVVSRGNEQYF
CDR3 DNA: TGCAGCGTTGTGTCCAGGGGCAACGAGCAGTACTTC

CDR3 length: 14
V gene: TRBV7-2
clone size: many
D gene: TRBD1
J gene: TRBJ2-3
CDR3 protein: CASSLNRGLDTQYF
CDR3 DNA: TGTGCCAGCAGCCTGAACAGGGGGCTAGATACGCAGTATTTT

CDR3 length: 13
V gene: TRBV6-1
clone size: many
D gene: NA
J gene: TRBJ2-2
CDR3 protein: CATLEGNTGELFF
CDR3 DNA: TGTGCCACCCTCGAGGGGAACACCGGGGAGCTGTTTTTT

CDR3 length: 11
V gene: TRBV7-6
clone size: many
D gene: NA
J gene: TRBJ2-7
CDR3 protein: CASSNAGPSYF
CDR3 DNA: TGTGCCAGCAGCAACGCCGGGCCGTCGTACTTC

CDR3 length: 14
V gene: TRBV15
clone size: NA
D gene: NA
J gene: TRBJ2-2
CDR3 protein: CATSSMTGTGELFF
CDR3 DNA: TGTGCCACCAGCAGCATGACAGGCACCGGGGAGCTGTTTTTT

CDR3 length: 16
V gene: TRBV7-2
clone size: many
D gene: NA
J gene: TRBJ1-1
CDR3 protein: CASSLFEAGMNTEAFF
CDR3 DNA: TGTGCCAGCAGCTTATTTGAGGCAGGGATGAACACTGAAGCTTTCTTT

CDR3 length: 16
V gene: TRBV20-1
clone size: many
D gene: TRBD1
J gene: TRBJ1-1
CDR3 protein: CSVQAYTGVADTEAFF
CDR3 DNA: TGCAGTGTTCAAGCGTACACAGGGGTTGCGGACACTGAAGCTTTCTTT

CDR3 length: 14
V gene: TRBV11-2
clone size: many
D gene: TRBD1
J gene: TRBJ2-7
CDR3 protein: CASRVPGQGDEQYF
CDR3 DNA: TGTGCCAGCAGGGTCCCGGGACAGGGCGACGAGCAGTACTTC

CDR3 length: 18
V gene: TRBV6-5
clone size: many
D gene: NA
J gene: TRBJ1-6
CDR3 protein: CASSYSSSSAGANSPLHF
CDR3 DNA: TGTGCCAGCAGTTACTCGAGTTCCTCCGCAGGGGCTAATTCACCCCTCCACTTT

CDR3 length: 15
V gene: TRBV25-1
clone size: NA
D gene: TRBD1
J gene: TRBJ1-4
CDR3 protein: CASSESRDSREKLFF
CDR3 DNA: TGTGCCAGCAGTGAATCCCGGGACAGCCGAGAAAAACTGTTTTTT

CDR3 length: 16
V gene: TRBV20-1
clone size: many
D gene: NA
J gene: TRBJ2-7
CDR3 protein: CSARDLRAGFSYEQYF
CDR3 DNA: TGCAGTGCTAGAGATCTCAGGGCAGGATTTTCCTACGAGCAGTACTTC

CDR3 length: 12
V gene: TRBV12-3/TRBV12-4
clone size: many
D gene: TRBD1
J gene: TRBJ1-2
CDR3 protein: CASSLEGQRYTF
CDR3 DNA: TGTGCCAGCAGTTTGGAGGGACAGCGCTACACCTTC